This T cell receptor beta chain was recovered during a study of T cell repertoires in cytomegalovirus infection. Study context: Public TCR beta signatures marked donors with CMV infection and the matching HLA.

From germline, CDR1 is LGHNA and CDR2 YSLEER. V dropped 0 bases and J dropped 0 bases, with 10 bases sitting between them. This CDR3 has 16 amino acids. TCRdb re-analysed the reads in MiXCR, keeping a single row per CDR3 protein. This table holds approximately 990,000 distinct CDR3 sequences, roughly 31% found once. Note on this clonotype: Its target is unknown.

Findings and caveats of the study: In two of eight donors, the top clonotype was HLA-C-restricted CMV-specific.

The V call is TRBV4-3, the J call TRBJ2-3; D gene ambiguous. This specimen was cultured CD8+ T cells from PBMCs, taken from culture after CMV antigen stimulation. The receptor comes from a human donor in good health (CMV status not recorded). Some clones in this sample may be carry-over from other donors' samples. The CDR3 loop is CASSQDVIGSTDTQYF. The CDR3 DNA follows: TGCGCCAGCAGCCAAGATGTTATAGGGAGCACAGATACGCAGTATTTT.